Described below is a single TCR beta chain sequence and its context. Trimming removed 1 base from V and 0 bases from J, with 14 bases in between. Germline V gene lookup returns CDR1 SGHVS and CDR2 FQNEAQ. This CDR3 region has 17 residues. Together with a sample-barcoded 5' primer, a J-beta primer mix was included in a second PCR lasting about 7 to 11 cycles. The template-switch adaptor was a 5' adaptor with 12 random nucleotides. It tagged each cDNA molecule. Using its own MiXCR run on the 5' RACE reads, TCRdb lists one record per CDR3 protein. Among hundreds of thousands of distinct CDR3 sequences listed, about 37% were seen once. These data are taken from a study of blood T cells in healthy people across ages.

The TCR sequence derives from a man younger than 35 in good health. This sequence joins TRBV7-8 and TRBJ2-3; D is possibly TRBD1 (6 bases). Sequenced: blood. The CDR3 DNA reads TGTGCCAGCAGCTTAGGGGAGACAGGCCCTAGCACAGATACGCAGTATTTT. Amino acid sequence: CASSLGETGPSTDTQYF.